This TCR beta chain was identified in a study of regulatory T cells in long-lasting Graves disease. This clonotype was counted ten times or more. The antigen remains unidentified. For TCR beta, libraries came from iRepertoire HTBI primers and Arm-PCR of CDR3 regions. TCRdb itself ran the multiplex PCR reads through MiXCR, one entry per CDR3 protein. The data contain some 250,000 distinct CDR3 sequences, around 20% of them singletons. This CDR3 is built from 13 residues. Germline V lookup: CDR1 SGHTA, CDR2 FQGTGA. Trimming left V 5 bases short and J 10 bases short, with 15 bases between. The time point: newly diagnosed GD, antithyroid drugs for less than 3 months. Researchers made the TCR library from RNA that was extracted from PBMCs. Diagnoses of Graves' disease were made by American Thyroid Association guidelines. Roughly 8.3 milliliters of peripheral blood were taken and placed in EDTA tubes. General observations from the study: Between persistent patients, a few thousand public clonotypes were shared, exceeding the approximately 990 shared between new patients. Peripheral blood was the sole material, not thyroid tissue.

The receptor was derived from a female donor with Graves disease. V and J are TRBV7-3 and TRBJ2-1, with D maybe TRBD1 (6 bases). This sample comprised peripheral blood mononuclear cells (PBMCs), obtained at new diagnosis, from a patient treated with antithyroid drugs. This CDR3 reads CASSRTGSGEQFF. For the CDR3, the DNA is TGTGCCAGCAGCCGAACAGGGTCGGGAGAGCAGTTCTTC.